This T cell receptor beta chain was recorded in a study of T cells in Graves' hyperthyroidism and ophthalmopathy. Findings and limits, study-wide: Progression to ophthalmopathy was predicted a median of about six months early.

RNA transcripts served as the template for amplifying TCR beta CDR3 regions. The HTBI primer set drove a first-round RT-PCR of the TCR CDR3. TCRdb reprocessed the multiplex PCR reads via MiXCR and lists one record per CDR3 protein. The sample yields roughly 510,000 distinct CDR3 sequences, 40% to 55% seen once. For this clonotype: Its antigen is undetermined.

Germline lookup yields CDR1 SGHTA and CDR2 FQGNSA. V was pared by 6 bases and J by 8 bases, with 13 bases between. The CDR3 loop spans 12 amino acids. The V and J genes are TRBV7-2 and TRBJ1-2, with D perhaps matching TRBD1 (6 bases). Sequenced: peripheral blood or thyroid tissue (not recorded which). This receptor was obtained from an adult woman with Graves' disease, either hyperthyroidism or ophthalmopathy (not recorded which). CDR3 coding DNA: TGTGCCAGCAGTCAAACAGGGATGGGCTACACCTTC. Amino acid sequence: CASSQTGMGYTF.